A selection of T cell receptor beta chains follows, all from one sample in a study of HIV-infected patients and healthy controls. TCRdb redid the calling of the 5' RACE reads with MiXCR, one entry per CDR3 protein. This table has 6,600 or so distinct CDR3 sequences, 9.5% to 12% appearing once. This specimen consisted of blood, obtained before antiretroviral therapy. Every receptor here comes from an adult with HIV infection. Both conserved end residues are part of each CDR3. A D gene is named only where the DNA matches it firmly. The size entry is marked missing in some rows and otherwise reads once, few, many or a size class.

v_call	j_call	d_call	clone_size	cdr3_aa	cdr3_nt
TRBV4-1	TRBJ1-1	NA	medium-sized	CASSQEGWTEAFF	TGCGCCAGCAGCCAAGAAGGATGGACTGAAGCTTTCTTT
TRBV7-2	TRBJ1-4	NA	many	CASSTRPATNEKLFF	TGTGCCAGCAGCACCCGACCCGCAACTAATGAAAAACTGTTTTTT
TRBV19	TRBJ1-2	TRBD1	few	CASSPEGQPANYGYTF	TGTGCCAGTAGTCCCGAGGGACAGCCAGCTAACTATGGCTACACCTTC
TRBV11-2	TRBJ2-5	NA	many	CASSLSTGTQYF	TGTGCCAGCAGCTTATCAACGGGGACCCAGTACTTC
TRBV29-1	TRBJ1-1	NA	few	CSVVLNTEAFF	TGCAGCGTTGTTCTGAACACTGAAGCTTTCTTT
TRBV6-6	TRBJ1-6	NA	few	CASSYSAELRPLHF	TGTGCCAGCAGTTACTCAGCAGAGCTGAGGCCCCTCCACTTT
TRBV9	TRBJ1-1	NA	many	CASSVEKGKTLNAEAFF	TGTGCCAGCAGCGTAGAGAAGGGGAAAACGCTTAACGCTGAAGCTTTCTTT
TRBV28	TRBJ2-5	NA	medium-sized	CASSFEYQETQYF	TGTGCCAGCAGTTTTGAGTACCAAGAGACCCAGTACTTC
TRBV2	TRBJ1-5	TRBD1	many	CASSDRAPGQGNQPQHF	TGTGCCAGCAGTGATAGGGCCCCGGGACAGGGGAATCAGCCCCAGCATTTT
TRBV28	TRBJ1-5	NA	medium-sized	CASSSSGTTRSDQPQHF	TGTGCCAGCAGTTCCAGTGGGACAACCCGTAGCGATCAGCCCCAGCATTTT
TRBV20-1	TRBJ1-2	NA	medium-sized	CSAFPRAPTNGYTF	TGCAGTGCTTTTCCCCGGGCCCCGACGAATGGCTACACCTTC
TRBV7-2	TRBJ1-1	NA	NA	CASSPGFSDTEAFF	TGTGCCAGCAGCCCAGGGTTCTCGGACACTGAAGCTTTCTTT
TRBV12-3/TRBV12-4	TRBJ1-5	NA	medium-sized	CASSLYSNQPQHF	TGTGCCAGCAGCCTTTATAGCAATCAGCCCCAGCATTTT
TRBV18	TRBJ1-5	NA	many	CASSPPLGDGQPQHF	TGTGCCAGCTCACCACCGTTGGGGGACGGTCAGCCCCAGCATTTT
TRBV2	TRBJ2-5	NA	many	CASRPDRSAGTQYF	TGTGCCAGCAGACCGGACCGGTCAGCGGGGACCCAGTACTTC
TRBV6-5	TRBJ1-5	TRBD1	few	CASGGDRLSNQPQHF	TGTGCCAGCGGTGGGGACAGGTTGAGCAATCAGCCCCAGCATTTT
TRBV19	TRBJ1-1	TRBD1	NA	CASATGGYTEAFF	TGTGCCAGCGCGACAGGGGGCTACACTGAAGCTTTCTTT
TRBV30	TRBJ2-7	NA	NA	CAWIRGHGGYEQYF	TGTGCCTGGATCAGGGGACACGGTGGGTACGAGCAGTACTTC
TRBV7-9	TRBJ2-1	TRBD2	medium-sized	CASSDSGGYNEQFF	TGTGCCAGCAGCGATAGCGGGGGTTACAATGAGCAGTTCTTC
TRBV28	TRBJ1-1	NA	medium-sized	CASSLLYAEAFF	TGTGCCAGCAGTTTGCTTTATGCTGAAGCTTTCTTT
TRBV4-1	TRBJ1-4	NA	many	CASSQANRALDEKLFF	TGCGCCAGCAGCCAAGCCAACAGGGCTTTGGATGAAAAACTGTTTTTT
TRBV9	TRBJ2-3	NA	medium-sized	CASSPAPALPDTQYF	TGTGCCAGCAGCCCAGCCCCAGCGCTCCCAGATACGCAGTATTTT
TRBV5-6	TRBJ1-5	NA	medium-sized	CASSLGGDQPQHF	TGTGCCAGCAGCTTGGGCGGGGACCAGCCCCAGCATTTT
TRBV3-1	TRBJ2-1	NA	medium-sized	CASSRTLNEQFF	TGTGCCAGCAGCCGGACGCTCAATGAGCAGTTCTTC
TRBV29-1	TRBJ1-5	NA	many	CSVVPQANQPQHF	TGCAGCGTCGTCCCACAGGCCAATCAGCCCCAGCATTTT
TRBV29-1	TRBJ2-3	TRBD2	NA	CSASLAGGTDTQYF	TGCAGCGCTTCCCTGGCGGGGGGCACAGATACGCAGTATTTT
TRBV6-5	TRBJ1-3	NA	medium-sized	CASSYPQGSGNTIYF	TGTGCCAGCAGTTATCCACAGGGTTCTGGAAACACCATATATTTT
TRBV7-8	TRBJ1-4	NA	medium-sized	CASRLTQSGFNEKLFF	TGTGCCAGCAGACTGACCCAATCTGGGTTTAATGAAAAACTGTTTTTT
TRBV6-5	TRBJ2-3	NA	NA	CASSSVDDTNTDTQYF	TGTGCCAGCAGTTCAGTGGACGACACCAACACAGATACGCAGTATTTT
TRBV18	TRBJ2-1	TRBD1	few	CASSPRTGSAGEQFF	TGTGCCAGCTCCCCGCGGACAGGTTCCGCGGGTGAGCAGTTCTTC
TRBV24-1	TRBJ2-3	TRBD1	few	CATSDPGQGATDTQYF	TGTGCCACCAGTGATCCTGGACAGGGGGCGACAGATACGCAGTATTTT
TRBV20-1	TRBJ1-5	TRBD1	medium-sized	CSARQGMGNQPQHF	TGCAGTGCCCGACAGGGTATGGGCAATCAGCCCCAGCATTTT
TRBV10-2	TRBJ2-3	NA	few	CASSEVGLTDTQYF	TGCGCCAGCAGCGAGGTTGGCCTCACAGATACGCAGTATTTT
TRBV28	TRBJ2-1	NA	many	CASSSPSNGYNEQFF	TGTGCCAGCAGTTCTCCTAGCAACGGTTACAATGAGCAGTTCTTC
TRBV12-5	TRBJ2-3	NA	NA	CASGLDGRDTQYF	TGTGCTAGTGGTTTGGACGGCCGAGATACGCAGTATTTT
TRBV20-1	TRBJ2-1	TRBD1	NA	CSAPGQGLTEQFF	TGCAGTGCACCCGGACAGGGTTTGACTGAGCAGTTCTTC
TRBV7-6	TRBJ2-3	NA	medium-sized	CASSPGTSTDTQYF	TGTGCCAGCAGCCCCGGGACTAGCACAGATACGCAGTATTTT
TRBV29-1	TRBJ1-4	NA	many	CSVRPRSGSGDEKLFF	TGCAGCGTTCGCCCCCGTTCAGGGTCGGGCGATGAAAAACTGTTTTTT
TRBV7-2	TRBJ1-5	NA	NA	CASSYNAGVSNQPQHF	TGTGCCAGCAGCTACAACGCGGGGGTAAGCAATCAGCCCCAGCATTTT
TRBV7-2	TRBJ2-4	NA	many	CASSLQEAKNIQYF	TGTGCCAGCAGCTTACAGGAGGCCAAAAACATTCAGTACTTC
TRBV28	TRBJ2-3	NA	medium-sized	CASSLGAGLRATDTQYF	TGTGCCAGCAGTCTGGGGGCAGGGTTGAGGGCCACAGATACGCAGTATTTT
TRBV29-1	TRBJ2-1	NA	few	CSVGLGPEEQFF	TGCAGCGTGGGGTTAGGGCCGGAAGAGCAGTTCTTC
TRBV19	TRBJ2-1	TRBD2	medium-sized	CASRVAGSSYNEQFF	TGTGCCAGTAGGGTAGCGGGATCGTCCTACAATGAGCAGTTCTTC
TRBV6-6	TRBJ1-5	NA	few	CASSYPKDRSYSNQPQHF	TGTGCCAGCAGTTACCCGAAGGACAGATCCTATAGCAATCAGCCCCAGCATTTT
TRBV3-1	TRBJ2-7	NA	medium-sized	CASSQGSPRGYEQYF	TGTGCCAGCAGCCAAGGTTCCCCTCGGGGGTACGAGCAGTACTTC